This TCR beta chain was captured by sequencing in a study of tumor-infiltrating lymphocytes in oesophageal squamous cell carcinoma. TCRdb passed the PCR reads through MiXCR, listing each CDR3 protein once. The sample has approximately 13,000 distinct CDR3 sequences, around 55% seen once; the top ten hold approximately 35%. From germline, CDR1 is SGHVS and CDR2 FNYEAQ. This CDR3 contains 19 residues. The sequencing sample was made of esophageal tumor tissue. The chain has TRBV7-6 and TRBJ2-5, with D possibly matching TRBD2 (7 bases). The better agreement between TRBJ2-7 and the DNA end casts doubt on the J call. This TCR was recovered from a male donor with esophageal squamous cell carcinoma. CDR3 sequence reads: CASSLGRGHVGGISYEQYF. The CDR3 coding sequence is TGTGCCAGCAGCTTAGGGCGGGGGCACGTCGGGGGGATCTCCTACGAGCAGTACTTC.